This T cell receptor beta chain comes out of a study of T cells expressing NK-cell markers. With UMIs, 5'RACE template switching was used to make TCR beta cDNA. From the 5' RACE reads, TCRdb lists one entry per CDR3 protein and no DNA. The record lists some 500,000 distinct CDR3 sequences, of which the ten most abundant hold over 1.1%. This CDR3 contains 14 residues. Germline V gene sequence: CDR1 SGHKS, CDR2 YYEKEE (reference sequence). Points from the study as a whole: Of the CD8+ T cell pool in about 6 donors, roughly 1.0-7.5% was accounted for by dominant NKG2C+ clonotypes.

Concerning this clonotype itself: The antigen is unknown.

The receptor was derived from a woman aged 45-65 years in good health. V gene TRBV5-5 combines with J gene TRBJ2-3; TCRdb gives TRBD2 as the D gene, but with no DNA this cannot be confirmed. Specimen: blood T cells: a sorted CD56 or NKG2C T cell subset, CD4+ or CD8+ T cells, or bulk PBMC T cells (not recorded which). The CDR3 sequence is CASSWVAGGDTQYF.